The 3 T cell receptor beta chains below were found in one sample sequenced in a study of CD8 T cells in ankylosing spondylitis. TCRdb processed the 5' RACE reads anew with MiXCR; each CDR3 protein has one entry. The sample lists under 250,000 distinct CDR3 sequences, under 35% seen once, with around 4.5% in the top ten. Specimen: blood, either unsorted or a sorted T cell fraction (not recorded which). The receptor source for this set is a male donor with ankylosing spondylitis or in good health (not recorded which).

The rearrangement uses TRBV2 and TRBJ1-4; perhaps TRBD1 as D (6 bases). The germline V and J ends were trimmed by 7 bases and 6 bases, with 21 bases remaining between them. The CDR3 consists of 16 residues. Germline CDR1 and CDR2: SNHLY and FYNNEI. As DNA, the CDR3 is TGTGCCAGCACCAAGGCGGGGGGCCGGGTGTATGAAAAACTGTTTTTT. The encoded protein is CASTKAGGRVYEKLFF. Together with reference TRBV2 and TRBJ1-4, the CDR3 gives the full variable domain: EPEVTQTPSHQVTQMGQEVILRCVPISNHLYFYWYRQILGQKVEFLVSFYNNEISEKSEIFDDQFSVERPDGSNFTLKIRSTKLEDSAMYFCASTKAGGRVYEKLFFGSGTQLSVL.

This clonotype was seen repeatedly, ten times or more. This chain connects TRBV6-1 to TRBJ2-3, with 9 bases identical to TRBD1. Per the germline V gene, CDR1 is MNHNS and CDR2 is SASEGT. There are 15 residues in the CDR3. V was clipped by 7 bases and J by 3 bases; unmatched bases: 8. The CDR3 reads CASTITGGATDTQYF. The CDR3 DNA sequence: TGTGCCAGCACCATAACAGGGGGCGCGACAGATACGCAGTATTTT.

This clonotype was found a few times. This sequence joins TRBV27 and TRBJ1-1, with 9 bases fitting TRBD1. CDR3 length: 15 amino acids. Germline V CDR1 and CDR2: MNHEY, SMNVEV (reference sequence). V dropped 5 bases and J dropped 6; count of bases not matched to a gene: 10. This CDR3 reads CASSPTPTGGAEAFF. The DNA for the CDR3 is TGTGCCAGCAGTCCAACGCCGACAGGGGGTGCTGAAGCTTTCTTT.